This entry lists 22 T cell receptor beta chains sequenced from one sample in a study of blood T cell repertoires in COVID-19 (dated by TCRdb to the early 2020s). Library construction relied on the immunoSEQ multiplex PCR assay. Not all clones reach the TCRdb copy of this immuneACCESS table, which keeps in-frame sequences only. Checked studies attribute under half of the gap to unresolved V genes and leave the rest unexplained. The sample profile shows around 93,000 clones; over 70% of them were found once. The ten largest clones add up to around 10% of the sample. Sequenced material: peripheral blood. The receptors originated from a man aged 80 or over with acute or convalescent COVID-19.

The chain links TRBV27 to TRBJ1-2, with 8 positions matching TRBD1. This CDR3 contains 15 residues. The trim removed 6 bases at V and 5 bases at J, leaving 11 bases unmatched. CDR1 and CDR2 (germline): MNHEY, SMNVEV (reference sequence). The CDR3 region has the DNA TGTGCCAGCAGGGAAGCAGGGGGCTCAAAGTATGGCTACACCTTC. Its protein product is CASREAGGSKYGYTF.

The CDR3 DNA reads as TGTGCCAGCAGTTTTACGTCGCAGCGATGGGGCTCACCCCTCCACTTT. Amino acid sequence: CASSFTSQRWGSPLHF. V is TRBV27 and J is TRBJ1-6; weak D call: TRBD1 (5 bases). The CDR3 extends over 16 amino acids. Trimming removed 3 bases at V and 10 bases at J, with 19 bases between. Per germline, CDR1 MNHEY and CDR2 SMNVEV (reference sequence).

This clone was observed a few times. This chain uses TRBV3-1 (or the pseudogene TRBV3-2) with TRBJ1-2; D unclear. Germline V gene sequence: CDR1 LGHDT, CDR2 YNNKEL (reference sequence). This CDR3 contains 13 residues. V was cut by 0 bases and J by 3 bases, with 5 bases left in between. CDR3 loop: CASSQEEYYGYTF. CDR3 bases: TGTGCCAGCAGCCAAGAAGAGTACTATGGCTACACCTTC.

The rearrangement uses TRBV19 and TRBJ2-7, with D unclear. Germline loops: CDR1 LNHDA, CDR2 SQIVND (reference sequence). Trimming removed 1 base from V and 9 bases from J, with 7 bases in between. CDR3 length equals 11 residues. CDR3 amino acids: CASSIGERQYF. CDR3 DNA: TGTGCCAGTAGTATAGGCGAGAGGCAGTACTTC.

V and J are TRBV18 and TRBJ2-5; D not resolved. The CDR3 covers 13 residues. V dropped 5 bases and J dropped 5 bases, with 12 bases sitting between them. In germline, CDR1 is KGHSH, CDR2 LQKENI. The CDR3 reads CASSERVRETQYF. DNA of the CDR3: TGTGCCAGCTCAGAGCGTGTTAGGGAGACCCAGTACTTC.

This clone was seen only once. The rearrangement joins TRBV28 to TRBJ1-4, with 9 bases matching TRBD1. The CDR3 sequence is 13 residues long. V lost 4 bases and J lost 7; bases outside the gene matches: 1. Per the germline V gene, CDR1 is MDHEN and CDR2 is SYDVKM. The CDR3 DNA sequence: TGTGCCAGCAGTTCGGGACAGGGTGAAAAACTGTTTTTT. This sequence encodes CASSSGQGEKLFF.

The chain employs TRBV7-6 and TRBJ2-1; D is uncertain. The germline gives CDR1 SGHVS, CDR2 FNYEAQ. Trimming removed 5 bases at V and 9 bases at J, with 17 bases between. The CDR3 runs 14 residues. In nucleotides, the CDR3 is TGTGCCAGCAGCCCCCGAGAGCCTAGAGGTGAGCAGTTCTTC. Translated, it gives CASSPREPRGEQFF.

The CDR3: CASSPTSDSNTEAFF. CDR3 DNA sequence: TGTGCCAGCTCACCAACTTCTGACTCGAACACTGAAGCTTTCTTT. V usage is TRBV18 and J usage is TRBJ1-1; D not certain. Germline V CDR1 and CDR2: KGHSH, LQKENI. The CDR3 runs 15 residues. Trimming took 2 bases from V and 1 from J, leaving 11 bases between them. The full variable domain, rest sourced from reference TRBV18 and TRBJ1-1, is NAGVMQNPRHLVRRRGQEARLRCSPMKGHSHVYWYRQLPEEGLKFMVYLQKENIIDESGMPKERFSAEFPKEGPSILRIQQVVRGDSAAYFCASSPTSDSNTEAFFGQGTRLTVV.

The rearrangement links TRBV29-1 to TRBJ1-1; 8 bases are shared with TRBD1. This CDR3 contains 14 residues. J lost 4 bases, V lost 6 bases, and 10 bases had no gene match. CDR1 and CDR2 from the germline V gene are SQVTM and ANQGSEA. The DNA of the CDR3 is TGCAGCGTAGGAAACAGGGGGTGGGGCACTGAAGCTTTCTTT. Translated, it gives CSVGNRGWGTEAFF.

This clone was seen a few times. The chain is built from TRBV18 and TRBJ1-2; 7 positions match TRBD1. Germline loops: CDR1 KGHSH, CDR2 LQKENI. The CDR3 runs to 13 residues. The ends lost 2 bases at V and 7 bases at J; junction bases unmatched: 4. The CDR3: CASSPSQGVGYTF. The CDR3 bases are TGTGCCAGCTCACCATCTCAGGGGGTTGGCTACACCTTC.

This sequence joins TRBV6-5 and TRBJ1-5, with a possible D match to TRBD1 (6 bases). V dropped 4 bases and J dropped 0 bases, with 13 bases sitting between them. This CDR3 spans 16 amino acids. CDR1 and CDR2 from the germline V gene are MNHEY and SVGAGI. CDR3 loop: CASSSGQSYSNQPQHF. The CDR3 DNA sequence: TGTGCCAGCAGTTCCGGACAGTCTTATAGCAATCAGCCCCAGCATTTT.

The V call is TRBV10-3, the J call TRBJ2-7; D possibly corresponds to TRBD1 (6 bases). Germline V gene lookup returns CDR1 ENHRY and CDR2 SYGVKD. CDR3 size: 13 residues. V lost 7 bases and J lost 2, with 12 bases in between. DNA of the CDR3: TGTGCCATCACCGAGGGGGTACCCTACGAGCAGTACTTC. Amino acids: CAITEGVPYEQYF.

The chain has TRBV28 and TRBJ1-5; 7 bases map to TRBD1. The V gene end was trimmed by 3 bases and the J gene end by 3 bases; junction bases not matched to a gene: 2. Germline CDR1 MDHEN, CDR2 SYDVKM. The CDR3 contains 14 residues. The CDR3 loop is CASSLGTVNQPQHF. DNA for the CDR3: TGTGCCAGCAGTTTGGGGACAGTCAATCAGCCCCAGCATTTT.

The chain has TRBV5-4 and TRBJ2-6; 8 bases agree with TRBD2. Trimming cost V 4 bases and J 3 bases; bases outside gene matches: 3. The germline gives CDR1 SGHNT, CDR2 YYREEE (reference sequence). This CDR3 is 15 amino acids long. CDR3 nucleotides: TGTGCCAGCAGCCCGGGGGGGGATGGGGCCAACGTCCTGACTTTC. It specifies CASSPGGDGANVLTF.

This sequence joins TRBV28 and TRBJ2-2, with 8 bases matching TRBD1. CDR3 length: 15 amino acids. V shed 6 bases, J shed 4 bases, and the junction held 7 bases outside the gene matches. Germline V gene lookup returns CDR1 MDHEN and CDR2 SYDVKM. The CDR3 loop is CASRPGGAGTGELFF. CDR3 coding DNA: TGTGCCAGCAGACCAGGGGGCGCGGGCACCGGGGAGCTGTTTTTT.

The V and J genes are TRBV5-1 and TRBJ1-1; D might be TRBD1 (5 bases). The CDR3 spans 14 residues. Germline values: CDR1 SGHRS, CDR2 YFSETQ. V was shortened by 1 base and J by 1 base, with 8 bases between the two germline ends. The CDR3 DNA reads TGCGCCAGCAGCTTGACGGGGGGGAACACTGAAGCTTTCTTT. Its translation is CASSLTGGNTEAFF.

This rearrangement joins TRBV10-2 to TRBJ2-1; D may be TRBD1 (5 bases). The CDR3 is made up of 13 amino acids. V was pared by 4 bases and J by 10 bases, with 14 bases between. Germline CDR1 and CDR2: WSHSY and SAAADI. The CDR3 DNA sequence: TGCGCCAGCAGTGGGCAGGGTAAATCGGAGCAGTTCTTC. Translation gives CASSGQGKSEQFF.

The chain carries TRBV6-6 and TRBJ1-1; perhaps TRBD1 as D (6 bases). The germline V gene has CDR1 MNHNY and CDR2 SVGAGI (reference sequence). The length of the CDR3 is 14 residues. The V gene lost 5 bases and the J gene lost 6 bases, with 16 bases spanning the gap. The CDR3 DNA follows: TGTGCCAGCAGTCCCGGACAGTATCGCGCTGAAGCTTTCTTT. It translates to CASSPGQYRAEAFF.

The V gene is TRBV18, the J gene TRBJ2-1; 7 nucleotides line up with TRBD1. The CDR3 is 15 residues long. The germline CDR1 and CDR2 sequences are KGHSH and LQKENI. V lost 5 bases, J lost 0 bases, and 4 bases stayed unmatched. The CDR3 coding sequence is TGTGCCAGCTCATTACAGGGGTACTCCTACAATGAGCAGTTCTTC. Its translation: CASSLQGYSYNEQFF. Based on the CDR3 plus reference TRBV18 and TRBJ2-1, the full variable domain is NAGVMQNPRHLVRRRGQEARLRCSPMKGHSHVYWYRQLPEEGLKFMVYLQKENIIDESGMPKERFSAEFPKEGPSILRIQQVVRGDSAAYFCASSLQGYSYNEQFFGPGTRLTVL.

CDR3 DNA: TGTGCCAGCAGCAGAGCGGCCACTCAGAACACTGAAGCTTTCTTT. Translation gives CASSRAATQNTEAFF. This chain links TRBV5-4 with TRBJ1-1; unclear D gene. The germline V gene has CDR1 SGHNT and CDR2 YYREEE (reference sequence). CDR3 length: 15 amino acids. Trimming removed 4 bases from V and 1 base from J, with 14 bases in between.

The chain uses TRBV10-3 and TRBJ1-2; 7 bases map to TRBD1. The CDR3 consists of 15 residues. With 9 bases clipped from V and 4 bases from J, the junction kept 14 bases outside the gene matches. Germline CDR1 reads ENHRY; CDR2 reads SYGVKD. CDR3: CAMVQEPGTAYGYTF. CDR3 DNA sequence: TGTGCCATGGTTCAGGAGCCCGGGACAGCCTATGGCTACACCTTC.

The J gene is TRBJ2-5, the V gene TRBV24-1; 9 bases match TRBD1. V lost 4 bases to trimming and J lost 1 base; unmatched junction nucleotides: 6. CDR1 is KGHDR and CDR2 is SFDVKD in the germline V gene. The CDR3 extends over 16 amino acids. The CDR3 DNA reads TGTGCCACCAGTGAGAGCCGGGACAGGGCCCAAGAGACCCAGTACTTC. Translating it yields CATSESRDRAQETQYF.